Listed below are T cell receptor beta chains from one sample, sequenced in a study of cytomegalovirus exposure and HLA in healthy donors. The protocol was immunoSEQ multiplex PCR, while the TCRdb copy is restricted to in-frame clones and leaves out a portion. The sample has 85,000 to 120,000 clones, about 62% seen once. The sequencing sample was made of PBMCs. These receptors originate from a human donor in good health. Both conserved end residues are part of each CDR3. D genes are given only for firm matches. The size field is filled for only some rows; it gives once, few, many or a size class.

d_call	v_call	clone_size	j_call	cdr3_aa	cdr3_nt
.	TRBV28	few	TRBJ1-2	CASSLLQGGYTF	TGTGCCAGCAGTTTATTGCAGGGTGGCTACACCTTC
.	TRBV4-1	.	TRBJ1-3	CASSQVPTAGNTIYF	TGCGCCAGCAGCCAAGTGCCGACAGCCGGAAACACCATATATTTT
.	TRBV28	.	TRBJ1-2	CASSVRNTGKGGYTF	TGTGCCAGCAGTGTACGGAACACAGGGAAGGGAGGCTACACCTTC
TRBD1	TRBV28	.	TRBJ2-7	CASATGQSLYEQYF	TGTGCCAGCGCCACGGGACAGTCTCTCTACGAGCAGTACTTC
TRBD1	TRBV7-8	few	TRBJ1-1	CASSDRQGSRTEAFF	TGTGCCAGCAGCGATCGACAGGGTTCAAGGACTGAAGCTTTCTTT
TRBD2	TRBV29-1	.	TRBJ2-1	CSARAGGPYNEQFF	TGCAGCGCCCGAGCGGGAGGGCCCTACAATGAGCAGTTCTTC
.	TRBV4-1	.	TRBJ1-3	CASSQVLGNTIYF	TGCGCCAGCAGCCAAGTCCTCGGAAACACCATATATTTT
.	TRBV4-1	.	TRBJ1-5	CASSQDIGGINQPQHF	TGCGCCAGCAGCCAAGATATCGGGGGGATCAATCAGCCCCAGCATTTT
TRBD2	TRBV19	.	TRBJ2-2	CASSPRLAGTGELFF	TGTGCCAGTAGTCCCAGACTAGCGGGCACCGGGGAGCTGTTTTTT
.	TRBV6-5	few	TRBJ2-7	CASSYSKSPAIEQYF	TGTGCCAGCAGTTACTCGAAGTCTCCAGCGATCGAGCAGTACTTC
.	TRBV5-8	.	TRBJ1-1	CASIRRGGRMNTEAFF	TGTGCCAGCATCCGGAGGGGGGGCCGGATGAACACTGAAGCTTTCTTT
TRBD1	TRBV5-4	.	TRBJ2-3	CASSADRGTDTQYF	TGTGCCAGCAGTGCGGACAGGGGAACAGATACGCAGTATTTT
.	TRBV7-8	few	TRBJ1-1	CASSLTDMNTEAFF	TGTGCCAGCAGCTTGACAGACATGAACACTGAAGCTTTCTTT
TRBD1	TRBV6-6	.	TRBJ2-7	CASSQGQGRTYEQYF	TGTGCCAGCAGCCAAGGACAGGGGCGAACCTACGAGCAGTACTTC
TRBD2	TRBV14	.	TRBJ2-1	CASSLWSAGDNEQFF	TGTGCCAGCAGCCTCTGGTCAGCGGGAGATAACGAGCAGTTCTTC
.	TRBV28	.	TRBJ2-4	CASRGGNIQYF	TGTGCCAGCAGAGGAGGGAACATTCAGTACTTC
.	TRBV5-1	few	TRBJ2-5	CASSPGFAKETQYF	TGCGCCAGCAGCCCAGGGTTTGCGAAAGAGACCCAGTACTTC
.	TRBV4-1	.	TRBJ1-1	CASSPPQVGNTEAFF	TGCGCCAGCAGCCCCCCACAGGTGGGGAACACTGAAGCTTTCTTT
TRBD2	TRBV6-5	.	TRBJ2-7	CASSQGAGVAYEQYF	TGTGCCAGCAGTCAAGGAGCGGGGGTGGCCTACGAGCAGTACTTC
.	TRBV4-2	.	TRBJ2-6	CASSQVKPSLSGANVLTF	TGTGCCAGCAGCCAAGTAAAGCCTAGTTTATCTGGGGCCAACGTCCTGACTTTC
.	TRBV6-5	.	TRBJ2-5	CASSYSLAGETQYF	TGTGCCAGCAGTTACTCACTCGCCGGAGAGACCCAGTACTTC
.	TRBV27	once	TRBJ1-2	CASKTLAGGGYTF	TGTGCCAGCAAAACCCTGGCGGGGGGAGGCTACACCTTC
TRBD2	TRBV7-2	.	TRBJ2-1	CASSLTSGSWRSGEQFF	TGTGCCAGCAGCTTAACTAGCGGGAGTTGGCGTTCCGGTGAGCAGTTCTTC
TRBD2	TRBV6-5	few	TRBJ2-7	CASSPGLASYEQYF	TGTGCCAGCAGTCCGGGACTAGCGAGCTACGAGCAGTACTTC
.	TRBV19	.	TRBJ2-3	CASKGQNTDTQYF	TGTGCCAGTAAAGGACAGAACACAGATACGCAGTATTTT
TRBD2	TRBV19	.	TRBJ2-3	CASSPPGAGGDTQYF	TGTGCCAGTAGTCCCCCCGGCGCGGGAGGAGATACGCAGTATTTT
.	TRBV4-1	.	TRBJ1-1	CASSHPGGDTEAFF	TGCGCCAGCAGCCATCCAGGCGGGGACACTGAAGCTTTCTTT
.	TRBV4-2	.	TRBJ2-1	CASSPVAEEYNEQFF	TGTGCCAGCAGCCCTGTAGCGGAGGAATACAATGAGCAGTTCTTC
TRBD1	TRBV27	.	TRBJ1-2	CASRGQGARIDGYTF	TGTGCCAGCAGAGGACAGGGGGCCCGAATTGATGGCTACACCTTC
TRBD1	TRBV6-5	.	TRBJ2-6	CASSLDRAGANVLTF	TGTGCCAGCAGTTTGGACAGGGCCGGGGCCAACGTCCTGACTTTC
.	TRBV18	few	TRBJ2-7	CASSPPTGPNPYEQYF	TGTGCCAGCTCACCACCGACAGGACCTAATCCCTACGAGCAGTACTTC
TRBD2	TRBV7-9	.	TRBJ2-1	CASSSLGLDTPNEQFF	TGTGCCAGCAGCTCCCTGGGACTAGACACCCCAAATGAGCAGTTCTTC
TRBD1	TRBV10-3	.	TRBJ2-2	CAIGQGGTGELFF	TGTGCCATTGGACAGGGAGGCACCGGGGAGCTGTTTTTT
.	TRBV29-1	few	TRBJ2-2	CSVGWGGIGELFF	TGCAGCGTGGGCTGGGGCGGAATCGGGGAGCTGTTTTTT
TRBD1	TRBV6-1	.	TRBJ1-1	CASSVTGLRGLNTEAFF	TGTGCCAGCAGTGTGACAGGGCTACGCGGCCTTAACACTGAAGCTTTCTTT
.	TRBV19	.	TRBJ2-1	CASRFSGAYNEQFF	TGTGCCAGTAGGTTTAGCGGTGCCTACAATGAGCAGTTCTTC
TRBD1	TRBV10-3	.	TRBJ1-5	CAISADRGNQPQHF	TGTGCCATCAGTGCCGACAGGGGCAATCAGCCCCAGCATTTT
.	TRBV7-9	.	TRBJ2-2	CASSPSYRSGNTGELFF	TGTGCCAGCAGTCCGTCCTATCGGTCAGGGAACACCGGGGAGCTGTTTTTT
TRBD1	TRBV5-1	.	TRBJ2-1	CASSFNRGRLYNEQFF	TGCGCCAGCAGCTTTAACAGGGGGCGCCTCTACAATGAGCAGTTCTTC
TRBD2	TRBV19	few	TRBJ2-7	CASSITGGIYEQYF	TGTGCCAGTAGTATTACCGGGGGGATCTACGAGCAGTACTTC
TRBD1	TRBV6-1	few	TRBJ2-1	CATGTGVWNNEQFF	TGTGCCACCGGGACAGGTGTGTGGAACAATGAGCAGTTCTTC
TRBD2	TRBV10-1	.	TRBJ2-1	CASSTTGLAGVAYNEQFF	TGCGCCAGCAGTACTACAGGGCTAGCGGGAGTCGCCTACAATGAGCAGTTCTTC
TRBD2	TRBV19	.	TRBJ2-2	CASGTSGHDYTGELFF	TGTGCCAGTGGGACTAGCGGCCATGATTACACCGGGGAGCTGTTTTTT
.	TRBV7-2	few	TRBJ2-2	CASSSEGRWAGELFF	TGTGCCAGCAGCTCCGAGGGCCGCTGGGCCGGGGAGCTGTTTTTT
TRBD1	TRBV27	.	TRBJ1-1	CASSRTGSAEAFF	TGTGCCAGCAGCCGGACAGGGAGCGCTGAAGCTTTCTTT
.	TRBV9	.	TRBJ2-7	CASSVAGDVGYEQYF	TGTGCCAGCAGCGTAGCGGGAGACGTGGGCTACGAGCAGTACTTC
.	TRBV25-1	.	TRBJ1-1	CASRGTGITEAFF	TGTGCCAGCAGGGGCACAGGGATTACTGAAGCTTTCTTT
TRBD1	TRBV6-4	.	TRBJ2-2	CASSDCERTGNTGELFF	TGTGCCAGCAGTGACTGTGAGCGGACAGGGAACACCGGGGAGCTGTTTTTT
.	TRBV5-1	.	TRBJ2-7	CASSSRGNYEQYF	TGCGCCAGCAGCTCCCGGGGAAACTACGAGCAGTACTTC
.	TRBV9	.	TRBJ2-6	CASSVGLLRDGGSGANVLTF	TGTGCCAGCAGCGTAGGCTTATTGCGGGACGGAGGATCTGGGGCCAACGTCCTGACTTTC
TRBD2	TRBV5-4	.	TRBJ2-3	CASRTGTSGIPDTQYF	TGTGCCAGCAGGACCGGGACTAGCGGGATCCCAGATACGCAGTATTTT
TRBD1	TRBV9	.	TRBJ1-1	CASSAGQGVGPNTEAFF	TGTGCCAGCAGCGCGGGACAGGGTGTGGGACCGAACACTGAAGCTTTCTTT
TRBD2	TRBV29-1	.	TRBJ2-1	CSVVLAGHNEQFF	TGCAGCGTTGTACTAGCGGGTCACAATGAGCAGTTCTTC
TRBD1	TRBV2	.	TRBJ1-2	CASSAQTDRDGYTF	TGTGCCAGCAGTGCCCAAACTGACAGGGATGGCTACACCTTC
TRBD2	TRBV25-1	.	TRBJ2-2	CASSEALADPGELFF	TGTGCCAGCAGTGAAGCACTAGCGGATCCCGGGGAGCTGTTTTTT
TRBD2	TRBV6-1	few	TRBJ2-5	CASSKREGQETQYF	TGTGCCAGCAGTAAGCGGGAGGGCCAAGAGACCCAGTACTTC
.	TRBV5-1	.	TRBJ1-1	CASSFDRNEAFF	TGCGCCAGCAGCTTCGACAGGAATGAAGCTTTCTTT
TRBD1	TRBV2	.	TRBJ1-2	CASKELRGVDYGYTF	TGTGCCAGCAAAGAACTCAGGGGGGTGGACTATGGCTACACCTTC
.	TRBV19	.	TRBJ2-7	CASSTNSGSYEQYF	TGTGCCAGTAGCACAAACAGCGGCTCCTACGAGCAGTACTTC